This entry lists 23 T cell receptor beta chains sequenced from one sample in a study of blood T cell repertoires in COVID-19. Profiled with immunoSEQ multiplex PCR; TCRdb holds only in-frame clones, not every one. This sample has 250,000 to 400,000 clones, with 90% found just once. Sequencing input: peripheral blood. The receptors were sampled from a woman in her twenties or thirties with COVID-19, enrolled during active disease.

This clone was seen once. This chain uses TRBV2 with TRBJ2-7; tentatively, D is TRBD1 (6 bases). Trimming left V 5 bases short and J 4 bases short, with 12 bases between. Germline V lookup: CDR1 SNHLY, CDR2 FYNNEI. The CDR3 contains 13 residues. In DNA, the CDR3 is TGTGCCAGCAGTCCAACAGGGTTTTACGAGCAGTACTTC. Residues: CASSPTGFYEQYF.

With respect to this clone: Other DNA sequences in this sample translate to the same CDR3. This rearrangement joins TRBV28 to TRBJ1-4, with 7 bases that match TRBD1. Germline CDR1 and CDR2: MDHEN and SYDVKM. The CDR3 totals 14 residues. The ends lost 6 bases at V and 6 bases at J; junction bases unmatched: 7. The DNA of the CDR3 is TGTGCCAGCAGCCAAACAGGGGTAGATGAAAAACTGTTTTTT. Translation: CASSQTGVDEKLFF.

V usage is TRBV28 and J usage is TRBJ1-5; D call uncertain. The CDR3 runs 15 residues. With 6 bases removed from V and 0 bases from J, the gap between germline ends came to 12 bases. Per the germline V gene, CDR1 is MDHEN and CDR2 is SYDVKM. CDR3 sequence: CASSLRRDSNQPQHF. The CDR3 DNA reads as TGTGCCAGCAGCCTTCGACGGGATAGCAATCAGCCCCAGCATTTT.

This clone was seen just once. V gene TRBV11-2 combines with J gene TRBJ2-5; D uncertain. V dropped 3 bases and J dropped 2 bases, with 10 bases sitting between them. The V gene's germline CDR1 is SGHAT and CDR2 FQNNGV. The CDR3 consists of 14 residues. CDR3 residues: CASSFGAPQETQYF. CDR3 nucleotide sequence: TGTGCCAGCAGCTTCGGAGCTCCGCAAGAGACCCAGTACTTC. Full variable domain (rest looked up from reference TRBV11-2 and TRBJ2-5): EAGVAQSPRYKIIEKRQSVAFWCNPISGHATLYWYQQILGQGPKLLIQFQNNGVVDDSQLPKDRFSAERLKGVDSTLKIQPAKLEDSAVYLCASSFGAPQETQYFGPGTRLLVL.

The V gene is TRBV9, the J gene TRBJ2-2; no clear D. The V end lost 7 bases, the J end lost 6 bases, and 10 bases lay between the germline ends. From germline, CDR1 is SGDLS and CDR2 YYNGEE. The CDR3 loop spans 12 amino acids. CDR3 DNA sequence: TGTGCCAGCGCCAGATTGGCCGGGGAGCTGTTTTTT. Its translation is CASARLAGELFF.

V usage is TRBV5-1 and J usage is TRBJ2-1, with 8 bases lining up with TRBD1. Germline V gene data show CDR1 as SGHRS and CDR2 as YFSETQ. The V gene end was trimmed by 2 bases and the J gene end by 7 bases; junction bases not matched to a gene: 5. The CDR3 contains 14 residues. The CDR3 region has the DNA TGCGCCAGCAGCTTTGGGACAGGTGGTAATGAGCAGTTCTTC. Protein: CASSFGTGGNEQFF.

The chain recombines TRBV29-1 with TRBJ2-7, with 9 bases fitting TRBD2. Germline V gene lookup returns CDR1 SQVTM and CDR2 ANQGSEA. The V gene end was trimmed by 5 bases and the J gene end by 2 bases; junction bases not matched to a gene: 4. The CDR3 consists of 13 residues. The CDR3 DNA reads as TGCAGCGTTAGCGGGAGGCTAACCTACGAGCAGTACTTC. Translated: CSVSGRLTYEQYF.

The chain links TRBV7-2 to TRBJ2-1; 7 bases agree with TRBD2. CDR3 length equals 17 residues. Per the germline V gene, CDR1 is SGHTA and CDR2 is FQGNSA. V trimming: 2 bases; J trimming: 2 bases; junction bases outside the gene matches: 9. This CDR3 reads CASSLSSGRGTYNEQFF. The CDR3 nucleotides are TGTGCCAGCAGCTTATCTAGCGGACGGGGGACCTACAATGAGCAGTTCTTC.

Only one count was recorded for this clone. The chain joins TRBV19 to TRBJ2-7; 9 bases fit TRBD2. The CDR3 contains 15 residues. Germline CDR1 LNHDA, CDR2 SQIVND (reference sequence). V dropped 1 base and J dropped 3; count of bases not matched to a gene: 4. The CDR3 DNA is TGTGCCAGTAGTATAGGTGGTAGCGGGAGCTACGAGCAGTACTTC. It codes for CASSIGGSGSYEQYF.

The chain recombines TRBV12-5 with TRBJ1-1; D might be TRBD1 (6 bases). Germline V CDR1 and CDR2: LGHNT, FRNRAP. The CDR3 sequence is 14 residues long. The germline V and J ends were trimmed by 6 bases and 1 base, with 12 bases remaining between them. The CDR3: CASGKGQPNTEAFF. Written as DNA, the CDR3 is TGTGCTAGTGGCAAAGGACAGCCGAACACTGAAGCTTTCTTT.

This clone has just one count. The chain has TRBV18 and TRBJ1-1; D unclear. This CDR3 has 15 amino acids. Per the germline V gene, CDR1 is KGHSH and CDR2 is LQKENI. V was trimmed by 3 bases and J by 5 bases, leaving 16 bases between them. The CDR3 sequence: CASSPSGFRETEAFF. The CDR3 nucleotides are TGTGCCAGCTCACCTTCGGGGTTTAGGGAGACTGAAGCTTTCTTT.

There are many counts of this clone. V and J are TRBV30 and TRBJ1-5; tentatively, D is TRBD1 (5 bases). This CDR3 has 14 amino acids. In germline, CDR1 is GTSNPN, CDR2 SVGIG (reference sequence). V lost 2 bases to trimming and J lost 5 bases, with 13 bases between them. CDR3 DNA: TGTGCCTGGAGTCTGCGGGGGGACTATCAGCCCCAGCATTTT. Translated, it gives CAWSLRGDYQPQHF.

The chain links TRBV19 to TRBJ2-3; D remains ambiguous. The CDR3 runs to 15 residues. Germline CDR1 LNHDA, CDR2 SQIVND (reference sequence). The V end lost 2 bases, the J end lost 0 bases, and 9 bases lay between the germline ends. In nucleotides, the CDR3 is TGTGCCAGTAGTATATCGGCGGCGAGCACAGATACGCAGTATTTT. Translating gives CASSISAASTDTQYF. The full variable domain, in which reference TRBV19 and TRBJ2-3 provide the parts outside the CDR3, is DGGITQSPKYLFRKEGQNVTLSCEQNLNHDAMYWYRQDPGQGLRLIYYSQIVNDFQKGDIAEGYSVSREKKESFPLTVTSAQKNPTAFYLCASSISAASTDTQYFGPGTRLTVL.

The chain links TRBV19 to TRBJ2-4; 12 bases match TRBD1. Looked up from germline, CDR1 is LNHDA and CDR2 is SQIVND (reference sequence). CDR3 length equals 15 residues. Germline trimming cut 4 bases from V and 8 bases from J; bases unmatched to any gene: 6. The CDR3 spells CASSKRDRGRDIQYF. CDR3 nucleotide sequence: TGTGCCAGTAGTAAACGGGACAGGGGGCGGGACATTCAGTACTTC.

The chain links TRBV7-2 to TRBJ2-1, with 10 bases that match TRBD2. The germline gives CDR1 SGHTA, CDR2 FQGNSA. Trimming took 5 bases from V and 2 from J; bases not matched to a gene: 12. The CDR3 covers 18 residues. CDR3 region: CASSPRILAGEPYNEQFF. In DNA, the CDR3 is TGTGCCAGCAGCCCCCGAATCCTAGCGGGAGAACCCTACAATGAGCAGTTCTTC.

The J gene is TRBJ1-1, the V gene TRBV2, with a weak D call TRBD1 (5 bases). Trimming shortened V by 6 bases and J by 3 bases, and 8 bases separated the two germline ends. This CDR3 is built from 12 residues. Germline assignment: CDR1 SNHLY and CDR2 FYNNEI. The CDR3 region has the DNA TGTGCCAGCAGCCCAGGGTACACTGAAGCTTTCTTT. It encodes CASSPGYTEAFF.

This clone has at least ten counts. This chain links TRBV5-4 with TRBJ1-1; D gene unclear. The CDR3 has 13 residues. V was pared by 2 bases and J by 8 bases, with 13 bases between. Germline CDR1 reads SGHNT; CDR2 reads YYREEE (reference sequence). The CDR3 sequence: CASSLDYLGEAFF. In DNA, the CDR3 is TGTGCCAGCAGCTTAGACTATTTGGGAGAAGCTTTCTTT. Combining the CDR3 with reference TRBV5-4 and TRBJ1-1 gives the whole variable domain ETGVTQSPTHLIKTRGQQVTLRCSSQSGHNTVSWYQQALGQGPQFIFQYYREEENGRGNFPPRFSGLQFPNYSSELNVNALELDDSALYLCASSLDYLGEAFFGQGTRLTVV.

Comment on this clone: In the same sample, other DNA sequences code for this CDR3. The V and J genes are TRBV19 and TRBJ1-5, with a possible D match to TRBD1 (6 bases). In germline, CDR1 is LNHDA, CDR2 SQIVND (reference sequence). V lost 2 bases, J lost 3 bases, and 8 bases lay in between. The CDR3 extends over 14 amino acids. The chain's CDR3 is CASSIRDTNQPQHF. In DNA form, the CDR3 reads TGTGCCAGTAGTATACGGGACACCAATCAGCCCCAGCATTTT.

The CDR3 region is CASSSPDRGGTEAFF. The DNA for the CDR3 is TGTGCCAGCAGTTCCCCGGACAGGGGTGGGACTGAAGCTTTCTTT. This chain connects TRBV27 to TRBJ1-1; the match to TRBD1 covers 9 bases. CDR1 and CDR2 (germline): MNHEY, SMNVEV (reference sequence). The CDR3 is 15 residues long. V shed 4 bases, J shed 5 bases, and the junction held 8 bases outside the gene matches.

The V gene is TRBV19, the J gene TRBJ1-5; 8 nucleotides line up with TRBD1. Germline V gene lookup returns CDR1 LNHDA and CDR2 SQIVND (reference sequence). The V and J ends lost 4 bases and 1 base, in that order; junction bases with no gene match: 9. The CDR3 has 17 amino acids. The CDR3 sequence: CASSTISGGGSNQPQHF. As DNA, the CDR3 is TGTGCCAGTAGTACCATTTCAGGGGGCGGGAGCAATCAGCCCCAGCATTTT.

CDR3 sequence: CASITTGGYEQYF. The DNA for the CDR3 is TGTGCCAGCATTACGACAGGGGGCTACGAGCAGTACTTC. The chain couples TRBV6-5 to TRBJ2-7; TRBD1 matches at 9 bases. Germline V gives CDR1 MNHEY, CDR2 SVGAGI. V lost 7 bases to trimming and J lost 3 bases; unmatched junction nucleotides: 4. The CDR3 has 13 amino acids.

This clone was counted once. The gene calls are TRBV2 and TRBJ2-7; 7 nucleotides agree with TRBD1. The CDR3 has 14 amino acids. Per germline, CDR1 SNHLY and CDR2 FYNNEI. J lost 3 bases, V lost 9 bases, and 11 bases had no gene match. The CDR3 here is CASLTTGAGYEQYF. CDR3 coding DNA: TGTGCCAGTCTTACCACAGGGGCAGGCTACGAGCAGTACTTC.

V is TRBV19 and J is TRBJ2-5; 8 positions agree with TRBD1. The CDR3 is made up of 15 amino acids. Germline V lookup: CDR1 LNHDA, CDR2 SQIVND (reference sequence). With V trimmed by 4 bases and J by 2 bases, 6 bases remained unmatched. CDR3 DNA sequence: TGTGCCAGTAGTAAACGACAGGGGACTCAAGAGACCCAGTACTTC. Its translation is CASSKRQGTQETQYF.